This entry lists 28 T cell receptor beta chains sequenced from one sample in a study of beta chain features in type 1 diabetes. Every bit of the isolated RNA underwent reverse transcription, so sequencing read expressed TCRB transcripts. Libraries were prepared by immunoSEQ multiplex PCR; TCRdb keeps only in-frame clonotypes and omits some of them. The sample holds 600,000 or so clones, about 14% seen once. For these TCRs, the target antigens are not known. Study results and limitations: When Type 1 diabetes patients were examined, their TCRB CDR3s proved moderately but significantly shorter in all four CD4+ subsets.

The sequenced sample consisted of naive CD4+ T cells from blood. These receptors were collected from a man between 18 and 29 years old with type 1 diabetes.

The genes are TRBV7-2 and TRBJ1-1, with D perhaps matching TRBD1 (6 bases). There are 14 residues in the CDR3. The V and J ends lost 1 base and 5 bases respectively, with 11 bases between them. Germline V lookup: CDR1 SGHTA, CDR2 FQGNSA. This chain's CDR3 is CASSLEGGRTEAFF. The CDR3 nucleotides read TGTGCCAGCAGCTTAGAGGGGGGAAGGACTGAAGCTTTCTTT.

In this sample, this clone turned up a few times. This chain connects TRBV19 to TRBJ2-7; 9 nucleotides agree with TRBD1. With V trimmed by 5 bases and J by 4 bases, 12 bases remained unmatched. Germline V lookup: CDR1 LNHDA, CDR2 SQIVND (reference sequence). The CDR3 runs 16 residues. The CDR3 coding sequence is TGTGCCAGTAGTCCCACCGGGACAGGGTATGAGTACGAGCAGTACTTC. Its protein is CASSPTGTGYEYEQYF.

This clone has a handful of counts. This chain connects TRBV27 to TRBJ2-3; perhaps TRBD2 as D (6 bases). This CDR3 is 18 amino acids long. V lost 4 bases, J lost 2 bases, and 22 bases lay in between. Germline V lookup: CDR1 MNHEY, CDR2 SMNVEV (reference sequence). In DNA, the CDR3 is TGTGCCAGCAGTTATTACGAAGTCCGGGACTCCCTCACAGATACGCAGTATTTT. It yields the protein CASSYYEVRDSLTDTQYF.

The V gene is TRBV6-5, the J gene TRBJ2-7; D remains ambiguous. The CDR3 covers 14 residues. Germline V gene sequence: CDR1 MNHEY, CDR2 SVGAGI. Trimming pared 0 bases from V and 5 bases from J, leaving 11 bases between. The CDR3 region has the DNA TGTGCCAGCAGTTACTCATTGTCCACTAACGAGCAGTACTTC. This encodes CASSYSLSTNEQYF.

This clone has a handful of counts. This chain joins TRBV6-6 and TRBJ2-7, with 12 nucleotides matching TRBD1. Losses at the gene ends were 5 bases for V and 5 bases for J; bases not matched to a gene: 7. The CDR3 is 15 amino acids. Per germline, CDR1 MNHNY and CDR2 SVGAGI (reference sequence). The CDR3 bases are TGTGCCAGCAGTACAACCGGGACAGGGGGCAACGAGCAGTACTTC. This translates into CASSTTGTGGNEQYF.

The rearrangement uses TRBV7-2 and TRBJ1-6, with D possibly matching TRBD1 (5 bases). The CDR3 has 16 residues. V gave up 1 base and J gave up 7 bases, with 14 bases separating them. Germline-derived CDR1 and CDR2 are SGHTA and FQGNSA. CDR3 region: CASSLVQGGSNSPLHF. In DNA, the CDR3 is TGTGCCAGCAGCTTAGTGCAGGGAGGGTCAAATTCACCCCTCCACTTT.

This clone was seen a few times. V and J are TRBV6-4 and TRBJ1-1; tentatively, D is TRBD1 (5 bases). The germline gives CDR1 MRHNA, CDR2 SNTAGT. CDR3 size: 13 residues. V was clipped by 6 bases and J by 1 base, with 9 bases between them. The chain's CDR3 is CASSPRENTEAFF. CDR3 bases: TGTGCCAGCAGCCCCAGGGAGAACACTGAAGCTTTCTTT.

The chain uses TRBV5-4 and TRBJ2-5; 8 bases align to TRBD1. CDR1 is SGHNT and CDR2 is YYREEE in the germline V gene (reference sequence). This CDR3 spans 15 amino acids. V trimming: 3 bases; J trimming: 4 bases; junction bases outside the gene matches: 8. CDR3 bases: TGTGCCAGCAGCTCCTTGACAGGGGCGGGAGAGACCCAGTACTTC. Translation gives CASSSLTGAGETQYF. Using reference TRBV5-4 and TRBJ2-5 for the parts outside the CDR3, the full variable domain is ETGVTQSPTHLIKTRGQQVTLRCSSQSGHNTVSWYQQALGQGPQFIFQYYREEENGRGNFPPRFSGLQFPNYSSELNVNALELDDSALYLCASSSLTGAGETQYFGPGTRLLVL.

V usage is TRBV19 and J usage is TRBJ2-5; 10 nucleotides match TRBD2. Germline V CDR1 and CDR2: LNHDA, SQIVND (reference sequence). After removal of 6 bases from V and 5 bases from J, the junction contained 12 bases not matched to a gene. The CDR3 is 16 residues long. This CDR3 is CASSRSRLAGAETQYF. The CDR3 region has the DNA TGTGCCAGTAGCCGTAGCCGGCTAGCGGGAGCGGAGACCCAGTACTTC.

This clone has only a few counts. The chain has TRBV4-2 and TRBJ2-7; TRBD1 matches at 8 bases. Per the germline V gene, CDR1 is LGHNA and CDR2 is YNFKEQ. V lost 4 bases to trimming and J lost 2 bases; unmatched junction nucleotides: 10. The CDR3 spans 16 residues. CDR3 region: CASSPTLGQGTYEQYF. DNA of the CDR3: TGTGCCAGCAGCCCCACCTTAGGACAGGGTACCTACGAGCAGTACTTC.

This clone has a handful of counts. The same CDR3 can be traced to other DNA sequences in this sample. The rearrangement joins TRBV7-9 to TRBJ2-7; no definite D call. The CDR3 loop spans 14 amino acids. The germline V gene encodes CDR1 SEHNR and CDR2 FQNEAQ (reference sequence). V gave up 1 base and J gave up 0 bases, with 7 bases separating them. The CDR3, as DNA: TGTGCCAGCAGCTTAGGACGGACCTCCTACGAGCAGTACTTC. Protein sequence: CASSLGRTSYEQYF.

The V and J genes are TRBV2 and TRBJ2-7; D might be TRBD1 (6 bases). Germline V gives CDR1 SNHLY, CDR2 FYNNEI. This CDR3 spans 14 amino acids. V was clipped by 6 bases and J by 3 bases, with 15 bases between them. Here the CDR3 DNA reads TGTGCCAGCAGCACAGACAGGACGGGCTACGAGCAGTACTTC. Translation gives CASSTDRTGYEQYF.

There are a few counts of this clone. This sequence joins TRBV9 and TRBJ2-5, with no clear D. Trimming stripped 4 bases from V and 5 bases from J, with 15 bases between. The CDR3 contains 14 residues. Germline lookup yields CDR1 SGDLS and CDR2 YYNGEE. The CDR3 loop is CASSPGHGVETQYF. CDR3 in DNA: TGTGCCAGCAGCCCCGGCCATGGTGTCGAGACCCAGTACTTC.

The DNA for the CDR3 is TGTGCCAGCAGTGTCCGATGGACAGGGTTCAATTCACCCCTCCACTTT. Translated, it gives CASSVRWTGFNSPLHF. V and J are TRBV27 and TRBJ1-6; TRBD1 aligns across 8 bases. CDR3 length: 16 residues. Germline V gives CDR1 MNHEY, CDR2 SMNVEV (reference sequence). Trimming removed 5 bases from V and 7 bases from J; junction bases left unmatched: 10.

The CDR3 bases are TGTGCCAGCAGCGTAGATCCAGCGGGGAGAGGGGAGCAGTACTTC. It is translated as CASSVDPAGRGEQYF. The chain links TRBV9 to TRBJ2-7, with 7 positions matching TRBD2. The CDR3 consists of 15 residues. In germline, CDR1 is SGDLS, CDR2 YYNGEE. Trimming at V came to 0 bases and at J to 7 bases, leaving 10 bases not matched to a gene.

The chain employs TRBV7-2 and TRBJ2-7; D remains ambiguous. Trimming stripped 3 bases from V and 2 bases from J, with 8 bases between. CDR3 size: 13 residues. CDR1 is SGHTA and CDR2 is FQGNSA in the germline V gene. CDR3 coding DNA: TGTGCCAGCAGCTTCACAGTACCCTACGAGCAGTACTTC. Translated: CASSFTVPYEQYF.

This clone occurred a few times. The chain links TRBV29-1 to TRBJ1-1; a possible D gene is TRBD1 (6 bases). The CDR3 consists of 12 residues. V lost 7 bases and J lost 3, with 12 bases in between. CDR1 and CDR2 (germline): SQVTM, ANQGSEA. Here the CDR3 DNA reads TGCAGCGCCTCGGACAGACACACTGAAGCTTTCTTT. Protein sequence: CSASDRHTEAFF. Drawing the rest from reference TRBV29-1 and TRBJ1-1, the complete variable domain is SAVISQKPSRDICQRGTSLTIQCQVDSQVTMMFWYRQQPGQSLTLIATANQGSEATYESGFVIDKFPISRPNLTFSTLTVSNMSPEDSSIYLCSASDRHTEAFFGQGTRLTVV.

A word on this clone: The junction shows a germline mismatch at one end, possibly a read error. This chain links TRBV9 with TRBJ2-5, with no clear D. The CDR3 covers 14 residues. Germline loops: CDR1 SGDLS, CDR2 YYNGEE. CDR3 sequence: CASSVVSNQGTQYF. CDR3 DNA: TGTGCCAGCAGCGTAGTTTCAAACCAAGGGACCCAGTACTTC.

The table lists this clone with a few counts. The chain joins TRBV11-3 to TRBJ2-1, with 9 bases fitting TRBD2. V dropped 4 bases and J dropped 13; count of bases not matched to a gene: 5. The CDR3 runs to 12 residues. The V gene's germline CDR1 is SGHNT and CDR2 YENEEA. The CDR3 reads CASSSKGLAQFF. The CDR3 DNA sequence: TGTGCCAGCAGCTCAAAGGGACTAGCCCAGTTCTTC.

The chain recombines TRBV9 with TRBJ2-4; possibly TRBD1 or TRBD2 for D (7 bases each). The CDR3 runs 14 residues. Looked up from germline, CDR1 is SGDLS and CDR2 is YYNGEE. V was shortened by 3 bases and J by 8 bases, with 15 bases between the two germline ends. CDR3 amino acids: CASSEGGREDIQYF. CDR3 nucleotides: TGTGCCAGCAGCGAAGGGGGCCGGGAGGACATTCAGTACTTC.

The chain joins TRBV9 to TRBJ2-1; TRBD2 agrees at 13 bases. The length of the CDR3 is 19 residues. J was trimmed by 0 bases and V by 3 bases; bases with no gene match: 9. Germline CDR1 reads SGDLS; CDR2 reads YYNGEE. CDR3 residues: CASSALTSGRVSSYNEQFF. CDR3 sequence (DNA): TGTGCCAGCAGCGCCCTTACTAGCGGGAGGGTTAGCTCCTACAATGAGCAGTTCTTC. The variable domain in full, completed from reference TRBV9 and TRBJ2-1, reads DSGVTQTPKHLITATGQRVTLRCSPRSGDLSVYWYQQSLDQGLQFLIQYYNGEERAKGNILERFSAQQFPDLHSELNLSSLELGDSALYFCASSALTSGRVSSYNEQFFGPGTRLTVL.

This clone came up a few times. V is TRBV29-1 and J is TRBJ2-5, with a possible D match to TRBD2 (5 bases). Germline CDR1 reads SQVTM; CDR2 reads ANQGSEA. Trimming pared 7 bases from V and 5 bases from J, leaving 8 bases between. The CDR3 totals 10 residues. CDR3 DNA sequence: TGCAGCGGCCGGAGGGAGACCCAGTACTTC. Its translation is CSGRRETQYF.

This clone was seen a few times. J is TRBJ2-1 and V is TRBV30; TRBD2 matches 13 bases. The V gene end was trimmed by 7 bases and the J gene end by 4 bases; junction bases not matched to a gene: 4. The CDR3 sequence is 14 residues long. Germline lookup yields CDR1 GTSNPN and CDR2 SVGIG (reference sequence). The CDR3 here is CASRTSGSYNEQFF. CDR3 sequence (DNA): TGTGCCTCCCGGACTAGCGGGAGTTACAATGAGCAGTTCTTC.

This clone appeared a few times. The rearrangement joins TRBV9 to TRBJ2-2; D ambiguous. Trimming shortened V by 0 bases and J by 7 bases, and 4 bases separated the two germline ends. CDR1 and CDR2 (germline): SGDLS, YYNGEE. The CDR3 has 12 residues. The CDR3 nucleotides read TGTGCCAGCAGCGTAGTGGACGGGGAGCTGTTTTTT. It specifies CASSVVDGELFF. Full variable domain (remainder filled in from reference TRBV9 and TRBJ2-2): DSGVTQTPKHLITATGQRVTLRCSPRSGDLSVYWYQQSLDQGLQFLIQYYNGEERAKGNILERFSAQQFPDLHSELNLSSLELGDSALYFCASSVVDGELFFGEGSRLTVL.

The chain combines TRBV10-3 with TRBJ2-1, with D perhaps TRBD1 or TRBD2 (5 bases each). V was shortened by 9 bases and J by 2 bases, with 8 bases between the two germline ends. This CDR3 comprises 12 residues. Germline CDR1 and CDR2: ENHRY and SYGVKD. CDR3 protein: CAIRDPYNEQFF. DNA for the CDR3: TGTGCCATTCGGGACCCCTACAATGAGCAGTTCTTC.

This clone occurred a few times. The J gene is TRBJ1-2, the V gene TRBV5-1, with 7 bases matching TRBD1. This CDR3 spans 13 amino acids. V lost 0 bases, J lost 8 bases, and 4 bases stayed unmatched. The germline V gene has CDR1 SGHRS and CDR2 YFSETQ. Here the CDR3 reads CASSLAQGEGYTF. In DNA, the CDR3 is TGCGCCAGCAGCTTGGCGCAGGGGGAAGGCTACACCTTC. Full variable domain (remainder filled in from reference TRBV5-1 and TRBJ1-2): KAGVTQTPRYLIKTRGQQVTLSCSPISGHRSVSWYQQTPGQGLQFLFEYFSETQRNKGNFPGRFSGRQFSNSRSEMNVSTLELGDSALYLCASSLAQGEGYTFGSGTRLTVV.

The chain couples TRBV19 to TRBJ1-5; TRBD1 aligns across 8 bases. V was clipped by 0 bases and J by 6 bases; unmatched bases: 1. Per the germline V gene, CDR1 is LNHDA and CDR2 is SQIVND (reference sequence). This CDR3 contains 14 residues. The CDR3 nucleotides read TGTGCCAGTAGTATAGACAGGGGGCGTCAGCCCCAGCATTTT. Protein product: CASSIDRGRQPQHF.

The rearrangement uses TRBV4-3 and TRBJ2-7; TRBD1 agrees at 7 bases. The CDR3 is 14 residues long. Germline CDR1 and CDR2: LGHNA and YSLEER. V was clipped by 1 base and J by 4 bases; unmatched bases: 4. CDR3 sequence: CASSQVSGGYEQYF. CDR3 sequence (DNA): TGCGCCAGCAGCCAAGTATCAGGGGGTTACGAGCAGTACTTC.